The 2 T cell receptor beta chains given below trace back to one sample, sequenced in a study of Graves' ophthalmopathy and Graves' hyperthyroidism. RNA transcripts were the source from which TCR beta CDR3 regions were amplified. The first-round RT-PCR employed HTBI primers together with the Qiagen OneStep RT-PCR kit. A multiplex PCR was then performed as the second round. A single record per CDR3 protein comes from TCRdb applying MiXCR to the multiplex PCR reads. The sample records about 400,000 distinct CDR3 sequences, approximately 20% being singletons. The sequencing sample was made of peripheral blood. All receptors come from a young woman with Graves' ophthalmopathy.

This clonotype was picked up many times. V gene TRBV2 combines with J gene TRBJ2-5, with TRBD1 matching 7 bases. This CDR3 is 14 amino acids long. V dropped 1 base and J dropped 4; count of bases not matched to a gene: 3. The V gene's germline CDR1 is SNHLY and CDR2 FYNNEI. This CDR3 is CASSEEGARETQYF. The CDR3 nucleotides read TGTGCCAGCAGTGAAGAGGGGGCGCGAGAGACCCAGTACTTC.

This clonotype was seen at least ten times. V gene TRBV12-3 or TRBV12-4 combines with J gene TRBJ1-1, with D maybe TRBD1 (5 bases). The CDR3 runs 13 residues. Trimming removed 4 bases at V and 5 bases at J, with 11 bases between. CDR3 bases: TGTGCCAGCAGTTACCCAGGGTGGACTGAAGCTTTCTTT. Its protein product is CASSYPGWTEAFF.